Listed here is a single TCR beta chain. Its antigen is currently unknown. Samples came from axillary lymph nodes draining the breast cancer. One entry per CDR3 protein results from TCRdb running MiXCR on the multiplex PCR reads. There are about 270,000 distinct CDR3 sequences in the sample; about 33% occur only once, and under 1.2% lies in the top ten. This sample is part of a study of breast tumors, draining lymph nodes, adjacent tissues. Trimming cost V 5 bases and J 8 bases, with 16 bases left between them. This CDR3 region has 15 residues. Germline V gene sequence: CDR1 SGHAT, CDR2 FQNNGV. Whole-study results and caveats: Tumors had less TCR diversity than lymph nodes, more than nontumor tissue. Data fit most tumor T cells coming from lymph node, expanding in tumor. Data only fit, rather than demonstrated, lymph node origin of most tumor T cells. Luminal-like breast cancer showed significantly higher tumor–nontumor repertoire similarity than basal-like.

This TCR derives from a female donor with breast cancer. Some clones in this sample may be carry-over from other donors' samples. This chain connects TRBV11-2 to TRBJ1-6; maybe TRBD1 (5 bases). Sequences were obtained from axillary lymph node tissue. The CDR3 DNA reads TGTGCCAGCAGCGAAACGGGACTTAGGGATTCACCCCTCCACTTT. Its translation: CASSETGLRDSPLHF.